The rows below give T cell receptor beta chains drawn from one sample of a study of cytomegalovirus exposure and HLA in healthy donors. Profiling relied on immunoSEQ multiplex PCR, and the TCRdb table lists in-frame clones only, not all of them. Among fewer than 200,000 clones listed, 80% to 85% were seen once. Input material: PBMCs. These TCRs come from a girl under 10 years old in good health and CMV-seropositive. Each CDR3 is given with its conserved first and last residue. A D gene is named only where the DNA matches it firmly. Rows may omit the clone size; those that give it use once, few, many or a size class.

clone size | D gene | J gene | V gene | CDR3 protein | CDR3 DNA
- | - | TRBJ2-3 | TRBV5-4 | CASSARLDTQYF | TGTGCCAGCAGTGCTAGGTTAGATACGCAGTATTTT
few | - | TRBJ1-1 | TRBV5-6 | CASSLKVGTHEAFF | TGTGCCAGCAGCTTGAAGGTCGGGACACACGAAGCTTTCTTT
- | - | TRBJ1-2 | TRBV10-3 | CAIRGAGYGYTF | TGTGCCATCAGGGGGGCGGGCTATGGCTACACCTTC
once | TRBD2 | TRBJ2-7 | TRBV11-2 | CASSLGLAGEQYF | TGTGCCAGCAGCTTAGGACTAGCTGGCGAGCAGTACTTC
- | - | TRBJ1-2 | TRBV7-8 | CASSSGGYGYTF | TGTGCCAGCAGCTCGGGGGGGTATGGCTACACCTTC
- | - | TRBJ2-2 | TRBV30 | CAWSTRGELFF | TGTGCCTGGAGTACCCGGGGGGAGCTGTTTTTT
- | - | TRBJ1-2 | TRBV28 | CASRLGRVGYTF | TGTGCCAGCAGGTTGGGCAGAGTTGGCTACACCTTC
- | TRBD2 | TRBJ2-7 | TRBV7-9 | CASSGASGKGYEQYF | TGTGCCAGCAGCGGGGCCAGCGGGAAGGGGTACGAGCAGTACTTC
- | TRBD2 | TRBJ2-3 | TRBV28 | CASSFLFFVGREAAGKNTQYF | TGTGCCAGCAGTTTCTTGTTTTTTGTTGGGCGGGAGGCAGCCGGTAAAAATACGCAGTATTTT
- | - | TRBJ1-2 | TRBV6-1 | CASSAHQGWEGYTF | TGTGCCAGCAGTGCACACCAGGGATGGGAAGGCTACACCTTC
- | - | TRBJ2-5 | TRBV5-1 | CASSLATETQYF | TGCGCCAGCAGCTTGGCTACGGAGACCCAGTACTTC
- | - | TRBJ1-1 | TRBV7-3 | CASSSFGEQANTEAFF | TGTGCCAGCAGCTCCTTTGGCGAACAGGCAAACACTGAAGCTTTCTTT
few | - | TRBJ2-7 | TRBV30 | CAWSQGNEQYF | TGTGCCTGGAGTCAGGGGAACGAGCAGTACTTC
- | TRBD2 | TRBJ2-5 | TRBV4-1 | CASSQGTSGKETQYF | TGCGCCAGCAGCCAAGGCACTAGCGGGAAAGAGACCCAGTACTTC
- | TRBD1 | TRBJ1-1 | TRBV4-1 | CASSQGTGGGGNTEAFF | TGCGCCAGCAGCCAAGGGACAGGGGGAGGCGGGAACACTGAAGCTTTCTTT
once | - | TRBJ2-7 | TRBV5-1 | CASSLQQSYEQYF | TGCGCCAGCAGCTTACAGCAGTCCTACGAGCAGTACTTC
- | TRBD2 | TRBJ2-3 | TRBV30 | CAWSVLAGETDTQYF | TGTGCCTGGAGTGTATTGGCGGGAGAGACAGATACGCAGTATTTT
- | - | TRBJ2-2 | TRBV9 | CASSVAGSGELFF | TGTGCCAGCAGCGTAGCAGGATCCGGGGAGCTGTTTTTT
- | - | TRBJ2-7 | TRBV7-9 | CASSFYWDTPYEQYF | TGTGCCAGCAGCTTTTATTGGGACACACCCTACGAGCAGTACTTC
- | TRBD1 | TRBJ1-2 | TRBV28 | CASSPLGTADGYTF | TGTGCCAGCAGTCCGCTTGGGACAGCCGATGGCTACACCTTC
- | TRBD2 | TRBJ2-7 | TRBV28 | CASRDLAGGSYEQYF | TGTGCCAGCAGGGATCTAGCGGGAGGGTCCTACGAGCAGTACTTC
- | - | TRBJ2-1 | TRBV14 | CASSQAGVRNEQFF | TGTGCCAGCAGCCAAGCGGGAGTGCGCAATGAGCAGTTCTTC
- | - | TRBJ1-5 | TRBV9 | CASSPGTRDQPQHF | TGTGCCAGCAGCCCCGGGACAAGGGATCAGCCCCAGCATTTT
once | - | TRBJ2-5 | TRBV9 | CASSVGSSETQYF | TGTGCCAGCAGCGTAGGTTCCTCGGAGACCCAGTACTTC
- | - | TRBJ1-3 | TRBV28 | CASSTTRSGHYSGNTIYF | TGTGCCAGCAGTACCACTAGGTCGGGACATTACTCTGGAAACACCATATATTTT
- | TRBD1 | TRBJ2-7 | TRBV6-1 | CASWTGYIGGSEQYF | TGTGCCAGTTGGACAGGGTATATTGGGGGCTCCGAGCAGTACTTC
- | TRBD2 | TRBJ2-7 | TRBV19 | CASSPPGLANEQYF | TGTGCCAGTAGTCCCCCGGGACTAGCGAACGAGCAGTACTTC
- | - | TRBJ2-3 | TRBV5-4 | CASSLGGGRVTDTQYF | TGTGCCAGCAGCTTGGGCGGGGGCCGTGTCACAGATACGCAGTATTTT
- | TRBD1 | TRBJ2-5 | TRBV30 | CAWSSRGRETQYF | TGTGCCTGGAGTTCCAGGGGGCGAGAGACCCAGTACTTC
- | TRBD1 | TRBJ1-1 | TRBV7-8 | CASSLSLRQGVWGAFF | TGTGCCAGCAGCTTATCTCTTCGACAGGGGGTATGGGGTGCTTTCTTT
- | TRBD1 | TRBJ2-7 | TRBV7-3 | CASSLESGGSIHEQYF | TGTGCCAGCAGCTTAGAGTCAGGGGGAAGTATTCACGAGCAGTACTTC
- | TRBD2 | TRBJ2-2 | TRBV18 | CASSPRASGNTGELFF | TGTGCCAGCTCACCCCGGGCTAGCGGGAACACCGGGGAGCTGTTTTTT
once | - | TRBJ2-5 | TRBV15 | CATSSMGGPTQETQYF | TGTGCCACCAGCTCCATGGGGGGACCCACCCAAGAGACCCAGTACTTC
- | - | TRBJ2-7 | TRBV7-9 | CASGRDTAYEQYF | TGTGCCAGCGGCCGGGACACAGCCTACGAGCAGTACTTC
- | - | TRBJ1-1 | TRBV7-9 | CASSVRGTEAFF | TGTGCCAGCAGCGTACGAGGGACTGAAGCTTTCTTT
- | TRBD1 | TRBJ1-1 | TRBV9 | CASSEDRDTEAFF | TGTGCCAGCAGCGAGGACAGGGACACTGAAGCTTTCTTT
- | - | TRBJ2-5 | TRBV7-8 | CASSPLTHQETQYF | TGTGCCAGCAGCCCGCTGACTCACCAAGAGACCCAGTACTTC
- | - | TRBJ1-5 | TRBV6-5 | CASRPNIGQNQPQHF | TGTGCCAGCAGGCCAAACATTGGGCAGAATCAGCCCCAGCATTTT
- | TRBD2 | TRBJ2-5 | TRBV30 | CAWSISGPGRETQYF | TGTGCCTGGAGCATAAGCGGGCCCGGGAGGGAGACCCAGTACTTC
- | TRBD1 | TRBJ2-3 | TRBV15 | CATSAGTGVTDTQYF | TGTGCCACCAGCGCCGGGACAGGGGTAACAGATACGCAGTATTTT
- | - | TRBJ1-5 | TRBV27 | CASSLSRGGNQPQHF | TGTGCCAGCAGTTTATCCAGGGGAGGCAATCAGCCCCAGCATTTT
- | TRBD1 | TRBJ1-1 | TRBV15 | CATSRDRDTEAFF | TGTGCCACCAGCCGGGACAGGGACACTGAAGCTTTCTTT
once | TRBD1 | TRBJ1-2 | TRBV6-1 | CASSIGTGYGYTF | TGTGCCAGCAGTATAGGGACAGGATATGGCTACACCTTC
- | - | TRBJ1-1 | TRBV28 | CASSFGGTAGNTEAFF | TGTGCCAGCAGTTTTGGAGGGACCGCTGGGAACACTGAAGCTTTCTTT
- | TRBD1 | TRBJ1-1 | TRBV5-1 | CASSLEGQGITEAFF | TGCGCCAGCAGCCTGGAGGGACAGGGAATCACTGAAGCTTTCTTT
- | TRBD2 | TRBJ2-1 | TRBV5-1 | CASTSGLGTGSPTSGRYNEQFF | TGCGCCAGCACTTCGGGCCTCGGGACAGGGAGTCCGACTAGCGGGAGATACAATGAGCAGTTCTTC
- | - | TRBJ2-6 | TRBV27 | CASSLSPGLRSVLTF | TGTGCCAGCAGTTTATCCCCAGGGCTCAGGAGCGTCCTGACTTTC
- | TRBD1 | TRBJ2-2 | TRBV27 | CASSFFTPGQHTGELFF | TGTGCCAGCAGTTTCTTCACACCGGGACAGCACACCGGGGAGCTGTTTTTT
few | TRBD2 | TRBJ2-7 | TRBV28 | CASSLGLAGGEQYF | TGTGCCAGCAGTCTGGGACTAGCGGGAGGCGAGCAGTACTTC
- | - | TRBJ2-2 | TRBV28 | CASSGTRNTGELFF | TGTGCCAGCAGTGGAACTAGGAATACCGGGGAGCTGTTTTTT
- | - | TRBJ2-7 | TRBV27 | CASSLMRPRTLYEQYF | TGTGCCAGCAGTTTAATGCGGCCGCGAACTCTCTACGAGCAGTACTTC
- | - | TRBJ2-7 | TRBV19 | CASSPEGYYEQYF | TGTGCCAGTAGTCCAGAGGGTTACTACGAGCAGTACTTC
once | TRBD2 | TRBJ2-1 | TRBV2 | CASRRLAGINNEQFF | TGTGCCAGCAGACGGCTAGCGGGCATAAACAATGAGCAGTTCTTC
- | TRBD2 | TRBJ2-7 | TRBV30 | CACTHWGGLTYEQYF | TGTGCCTGCACCCACTGGGGGGGACTAACCTACGAGCAGTACTTC
- | TRBD1 | TRBJ1-1 | TRBV5-1 | CASSLGGTGNTEAFF | TGCGCCAGCAGCTTGGGCGGGACAGGGAACACTGAAGCTTTCTTT
- | TRBD2 | TRBJ2-7 | TRBV19 | CATGSWLAGNYEQYF | TGTGCCACAGGATCGTGGCTAGCGGGGAACTACGAGCAGTACTTC
- | TRBD2 | TRBJ2-1 | TRBV7-2 | CASSFTSVQAYNEQFF | TGTGCCAGCAGCTTCACTAGCGTTCAGGCATACAATGAGCAGTTCTTC
- | - | TRBJ2-7 | TRBV27 | CASSHVLGGASYEQYF | TGTGCCAGCAGCCACGTATTGGGCGGGGCCTCCTACGAGCAGTACTTC
- | TRBD2 | TRBJ2-5 | TRBV9 | CASSVAPSGDGTQYF | TGTGCCAGCAGCGTAGCGCCTAGCGGGGACGGGACCCAGTACTTC
- | - | TRBJ1-4 | TRBV28 | CASSHAPGEKLFF | TGTGCCAGCAGTCACGCCCCCGGGGAAAAACTGTTTTTT